This is a list of T cell receptor beta chains from one sample in a study of shared clonotypes between healthy human individuals. Method: immunoSEQ multiplex PCR; TCRdb's copy keeps in-frame clones and lacks some. The sample lists about 2 million clones, less than 95% occurring once. Sequenced: naive CD8+ T cells sorted from blood. Receptor source: a man between 18 and 35 years old in good health. Both conserved end residues are part of each CDR3. D genes are given only for firm matches. Clone size is given for some rows only: seen once, a few or many times, or a class if the clone is expanded.

CDR3	DNA	J	D	size	length	V
CASSFWTGGSNEQFF	TGTGCCAGCAGTTTCTGGACAGGGGGCTCAAATGAGCAGTTCTTC	TRBJ2-1	TRBD1	NA	15	TRBV27
CASRTGRDGYTF	TGTGCCAGCAGGACAGGAAGGGATGGCTACACCTTC	TRBJ1-2	TRBD1	NA	12	TRBV19
CASSDFGDLRGVF	TGTGCCAGCAGTGATTTTGGGGACCTACGAGGGGTATTC	TRBJ1-2	NA	NA	13	TRBV2
CASSLNGQGVSPLHF	TGTGCCAGCAGCTTAAACGGACAGGGGGTTTCACCCCTCCACTTT	TRBJ1-6	TRBD1	NA	15	TRBV7-9
CASSLGTESYEQYF	TGTGCCAGCAGTTTAGGTACAGAATCCTACGAGCAGTACTTC	TRBJ2-7	NA	NA	14	TRBV27
CASSFGGGSYEQYF	TGTGCCAGCAGTTTCGGCGGGGGCTCCTACGAGCAGTACTTC	TRBJ2-7	TRBD2	once	14	TRBV28
CASSLQLAGGYNEQFF	TGTGCCAGCAGTTTACAACTAGCGGGGGGCTACAATGAGCAGTTCTTC	TRBJ2-1	TRBD2	NA	16	TRBV27
CASSLVEAQYF	TGTGCCAGCAGCTTAGTGGAGGCCCAGTACTTC	TRBJ2-5	NA	NA	11	TRBV11-2
CASSLTGTSGELFF	TGCGCCAGCAGCCTAACCGGGACCTCCGGGGAGCTGTTTTTT	TRBJ2-2	NA	NA	14	TRBV5-1
CASLLAGKTYEQYF	TGTGCCAGCCTACTAGCCGGGAAAACCTACGAGCAGTACTTC	TRBJ2-7	NA	NA	14	TRBV9
CASSFSPSETYEQYF	TGTGCCAGCAGCTTTTCTCCTAGCGAAACCTACGAGCAGTACTTC	TRBJ2-7	NA	once	15	TRBV11-2
CASSQLQGRTNEKLFF	TGTGCCAGCAGCCAACTTCAGGGGAGGACTAATGAAAAACTGTTTTTT	TRBJ1-4	NA	NA	16	TRBV6-6
CASSYGQAYEQYF	TGTGCCAGCAGCTATGGGCAGGCCTACGAGCAGTACTTC	TRBJ2-7	NA	NA	13	TRBV7-2
CASSHTYGQGRREQYF	TGCGCCAGCAGCCATACTTATGGACAGGGTCGACGCGAGCAGTACTTC	TRBJ2-7	TRBD1	NA	16	TRBV4-3
CASSLGQGENSPLHF	TGTGCCAGCAGCTTAGGGCAGGGGGAAAATTCACCCCTCCACTTT	TRBJ1-6	TRBD1	NA	15	TRBV7-9
CASSLAYSYEQYF	TGTGCCAGCAGCTTGGCCTACTCCTACGAGCAGTACTTC	TRBJ2-7	NA	NA	13	TRBV5-6
CASSKVGSYGYTF	TGTGCCAGCAGCAAAGTAGGGAGCTATGGCTACACCTTC	TRBJ1-2	NA	NA	13	TRBV21-1
CASSKGTVYEQYF	TGTGCCAGCAGTAAAGGGACAGTATACGAGCAGTACTTC	TRBJ2-7	TRBD1	NA	13	TRBV27
CASSRVYPDTQYF	TGTGCCAGCAGTCGCGTATACCCAGATACGCAGTATTTT	TRBJ2-3	NA	NA	13	TRBV25-1
CASSSITGNSPLHF	TGTGCCAGCAGCTCAATTACAGGAAATTCACCCCTCCACTTT	TRBJ1-6	NA	NA	14	TRBV7-2
CAGTVYGYTF	TGTGCCGGCACCGTCTATGGCTACACCTTC	TRBJ1-2	NA	NA	10	TRBV19
CASSLSVGNTEAFF	TGTGCCAGCAGTTTATCTGTGGGAAACACTGAAGCTTTCTTT	TRBJ1-1	NA	NA	14	TRBV27
CASSPTGGPTYEQYF	TGTGCCAGCAGTCCGACGGGGGGTCCAACCTACGAGCAGTACTTC	TRBJ2-7	TRBD2	NA	15	TRBV28
CASSYLAGNTYEQYF	TGCGCCAGCAGCTACCTAGCGGGAAACACCTACGAGCAGTACTTC	TRBJ2-7	TRBD2	NA	15	TRBV4-1
CACQDSETQYF	TGTGCTTGCCAGGATTCCGAGACCCAGTACTTC	TRBJ2-5	NA	NA	11	TRBV15
CASSLRVDEQYF	TGTGCCAGCAGCTTGAGGGTTGACGAGCAGTACTTC	TRBJ2-7	NA	NA	12	TRBV5-6
CASSLGTAATNEKLFF	TGCGCCAGCAGCTTGGGGACGGCAGCAACTAATGAAAAACTGTTTTTT	TRBJ1-4	NA	NA	16	TRBV5-1
CASTQTGGASNSPLHF	TGTGCCAGCACCCAGACCGGGGGTGCATCGAATTCACCCCTCCACTTT	TRBJ1-6	NA	NA	16	TRBV21-1
CASSLAAYYNEQFF	TGTGCCAGCAGCTTGGCCGCGTACTACAATGAGCAGTTCTTC	TRBJ2-1	NA	NA	14	TRBV5-6
CSVAPGLATGELFF	TGCAGCGTAGCCCCGGGACTAGCGACCGGGGAGCTGTTTTTT	TRBJ2-2	TRBD2	NA	14	TRBV29-1
CASSVNRVADTEAFF	TGTGCCAGCAGTGTCAACAGGGTCGCGGACACTGAAGCTTTCTTT	TRBJ1-1	NA	NA	15	TRBV25-1
CASSLVAADNEQFF	TGTGCCAGCAGCTTAGTGGCGGCCGACAATGAGCAGTTCTTC	TRBJ2-1	NA	NA	14	TRBV7-9
CASSLLAGGPNEQFF	TGTGCCAGCAGCCTACTAGCGGGAGGGCCTAATGAGCAGTTCTTC	TRBJ2-1	TRBD2	NA	15	TRBV7-2
CASSEGYEQYF	TGTGCCAGCAGTGAGGGCTACGAGCAGTACTTC	TRBJ2-7	NA	NA	11	TRBV6-5
CASSSSGGAPMNTEAFF	TGTGCCAGCAGCTCGTCAGGGGGGGCCCCTATGAACACTGAAGCTTTCTTT	TRBJ1-1	TRBD1	NA	17	TRBV7-9
CATSRDSGGPGNQPQHF	TGTGCCACCAGCAGAGATTCAGGGGGGCCAGGCAATCAGCCCCAGCATTTT	TRBJ1-5	TRBD1	NA	17	TRBV15
CASSRQGASYNSPLHF	TGTGCCAGCAGCCGGCAGGGGGCATCCTATAATTCACCCCTCCACTTT	TRBJ1-6	TRBD1	NA	16	TRBV5-4
CASSQGTGLYEQYF	TGCGCCAGCAGCCAGGGGACAGGCCTCTACGAGCAGTACTTC	TRBJ2-7	TRBD1	NA	14	TRBV4-3
CSGVRGSKNIQYF	TGCAGCGGTGTCAGGGGTTCCAAAAACATTCAGTACTTC	TRBJ2-4	NA	NA	13	TRBV29-1
CASSVSGTGFNEQYF	TGTGCCAGCAGTGTAAGCGGGACAGGGTTCAACGAGCAGTACTTC	TRBJ2-7	TRBD1	NA	15	TRBV27
CASSLLAGGLYEQYF	TGCGCCAGCAGCCTCCTAGCGGGAGGGCTATACGAGCAGTACTTC	TRBJ2-7	TRBD2	NA	15	TRBV4-1
CASSGQLKNEKLFF	TGTGCCAGTTCGGGACAGTTGAAGAATGAAAAACTGTTTTTT	TRBJ1-4	TRBD1	NA	14	TRBV19
CASSLDPSGSSYEQYF	TGTGCCAGCAGCTTAGATCCTAGCGGGAGCTCCTACGAGCAGTACTTC	TRBJ2-7	TRBD2	NA	16	TRBV11-2
CASSSQGADEAFF	TGCGCCAGCAGCTCACAGGGGGCCGATGAAGCTTTCTTT	TRBJ1-1	TRBD1	NA	13	TRBV5-1
CASSLAQGGWWDTEAFF	TGTGCCAGCAGCTTGGCGCAGGGAGGCTGGTGGGACACTGAAGCTTTCTTT	TRBJ1-1	NA	NA	17	TRBV5-4
CASSQDRGNSPLHF	TGCGCCAGCAGCCAAGATAGGGGTAATTCACCCCTCCACTTT	TRBJ1-6	NA	NA	14	TRBV4-3
CASSAGGQGLYGYTF	TGTGCCAGCAGCGCCGGGGGACAGGGCCTCTATGGCTACACCTTC	TRBJ1-2	TRBD1	NA	15	TRBV9
CASSSVGQGAGQPQHF	TGTGCCAGCAGCTCGGTTGGACAGGGGGCTGGTCAGCCCCAGCATTTT	TRBJ1-5	TRBD1	NA	16	TRBV2
CASSPTGLAYNEQFF	TGTGCCAGTAGTCCTACGGGACTAGCGTACAATGAGCAGTTCTTC	TRBJ2-1	TRBD2	NA	15	TRBV19
CASSYSGNTVYNEQFF	TGTGCCAGCAGTTACTCTGGGAATACCGTATACAATGAGCAGTTCTTC	TRBJ2-1	NA	NA	16	TRBV6-5
CASSSEQGDGYTF	TGTGCCAGCAGCTCTGAACAGGGGGACGGCTACACCTTC	TRBJ1-2	TRBD1	NA	13	TRBV5-8
CAWSPLASLEQFF	TGTGCCTGGAGTCCCCTAGCGTCTCTTGAGCAGTTCTTC	TRBJ2-1	NA	NA	13	TRBV30
CASSLTPAGLTPLHF	TGTGCCAGCAGCTTAACCCCCGCAGGGTTGACACCCCTCCACTTT	TRBJ1-6	NA	NA	15	TRBV7-9
CASSTSGAYEQYF	TGTGCCAGCAGTACTAGCGGGGCTTACGAGCAGTACTTC	TRBJ2-7	TRBD2	NA	13	TRBV6-6
CASSLEPHNEQFF	TGTGCCAGCAGCTTAGAACCTCACAATGAGCAGTTCTTC	TRBJ2-1	NA	NA	13	TRBV11-2